Here is one TCR beta chain with its context. CDR1 MDHEN and CDR2 SYDVKM come from the germline V gene. The CDR3 extends over 14 amino acids. Trimming took 7 bases from V and 5 from J, leaving 14 bases between them. This entry is derived from a study of T cell changes during pregnancy in multiple sclerosis. Sequencing used immunoSEQ multiplex PCR; TCRdb keeps in-frame clones, though not all of them. The data show roughly 99,000 clones, about 90% seen once. The source was peripheral blood, collected after pregnancy. This rearrangement joins TRBV28 to TRBJ1-4, with a possible D match to TRBD1 (5 bases). The sequence was collected from a female donor in good health, enrolled as a control in a pregnancy study. CDR3 residues: CASTEGRRNEKLFF. CDR3 nucleotide sequence: TGTGCCAGCACCGAGGGGAGGCGGAATGAAAAACTGTTTTTT.